This T cell receptor (beta chain) was obtained from a study of T cells after yellow fever vaccination. Study background: Fractions of limited cellularity were prepared by means of SMART-Seq v4 Ultra Low Input. Study observations and caveats: Sorted repertoires could include abundant contaminating clonotypes from bulk cells.

This clonotype was detected ten times or more. Its antigen is as yet unknown. Making TCR cDNA involved 5'RACE template switching, which added UMIs and a universal primer site. TCRdb fed the 5' RACE reads into MiXCR, producing one record per CDR3 protein. The sample carries just under 600,000 distinct CDR3 sequences, approximately 15% recorded once. Trimming took off 4 bases at V and 6 bases at J, with 14 bases between the two ends. The CDR3 runs 14 residues. CDR1 is SGHRS and CDR2 is YFSETQ in the germline V gene. This sequence joins TRBV5-1 and TRBJ1-5; D is possibly TRBD1 (5 bases). This specimen was PBMCs, taken on the day of the yellow fever booster vaccination. The sequence came from a young man who received the YFV17D yellow fever vaccine. The CDR3 is CASSREGRGQPQHF. DNA for the CDR3: TGCGCCAGCAGCCGAGAGGGTAGGGGTCAGCCCCAGCATTTT.